The present T cell receptor beta chain was sequenced within a study of blood T cell repertoires in COVID-19. For the study at large: Researchers got acute and convalescent COVID-19 samples from the United States, Italy and Spain. Sources were T cells, B-cell-depleted T cells, or PBMCs; the material itself was cDNA or gDNA.

In the study's own analysis: Amplification with reference gene primers provided the estimates of nucleated cell counts. Only in-frame clones appear in the TCRdb table, and some are missing; sequencing was by immunoSEQ multiplex PCR. The V and J calls and clone size come from that table; D and trimming were worked out from the DNA. The top ten hold approximately 10% of the sample, which has 110,000 to 150,000 clones, about nine tenths seen once. This CDR3 has 14 residues. Looked up from germline, CDR1 is SGHRS and CDR2 is YFSETQ. Trimming took off 4 bases at V and 4 bases at J, with 14 bases between the two ends.

The receptor was derived from a woman at least 80 years old with acute or convalescent COVID-19. The sequencing input was peripheral blood. The chain carries TRBV5-1 and TRBJ1-2; D is ambiguous. In DNA form, the CDR3 reads TGCGCCAGCAGCCCTCGGCAGGTCTCCTATGGCTACACCTTC. Amino acid sequence: CASSPRQVSYGYTF.